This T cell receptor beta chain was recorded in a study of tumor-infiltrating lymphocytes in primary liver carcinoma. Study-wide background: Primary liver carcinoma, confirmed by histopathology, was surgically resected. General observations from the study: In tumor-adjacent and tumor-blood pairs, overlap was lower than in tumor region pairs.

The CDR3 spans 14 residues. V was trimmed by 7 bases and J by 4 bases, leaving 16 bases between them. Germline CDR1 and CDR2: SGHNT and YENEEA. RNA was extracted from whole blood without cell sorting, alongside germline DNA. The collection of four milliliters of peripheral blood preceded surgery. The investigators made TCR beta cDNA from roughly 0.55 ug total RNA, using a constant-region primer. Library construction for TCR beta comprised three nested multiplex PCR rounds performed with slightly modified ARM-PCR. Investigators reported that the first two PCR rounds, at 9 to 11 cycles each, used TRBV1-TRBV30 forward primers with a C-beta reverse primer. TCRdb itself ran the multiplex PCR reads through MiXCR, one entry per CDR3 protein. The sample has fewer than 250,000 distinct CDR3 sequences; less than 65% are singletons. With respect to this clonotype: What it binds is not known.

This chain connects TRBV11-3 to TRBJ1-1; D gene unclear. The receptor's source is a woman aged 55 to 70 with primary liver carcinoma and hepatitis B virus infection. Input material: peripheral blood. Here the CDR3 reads CASNPVVESTEAFF. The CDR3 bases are TGTGCCAGCAACCCCGTTGTCGAGAGCACTGAAGCTTTCTTT.